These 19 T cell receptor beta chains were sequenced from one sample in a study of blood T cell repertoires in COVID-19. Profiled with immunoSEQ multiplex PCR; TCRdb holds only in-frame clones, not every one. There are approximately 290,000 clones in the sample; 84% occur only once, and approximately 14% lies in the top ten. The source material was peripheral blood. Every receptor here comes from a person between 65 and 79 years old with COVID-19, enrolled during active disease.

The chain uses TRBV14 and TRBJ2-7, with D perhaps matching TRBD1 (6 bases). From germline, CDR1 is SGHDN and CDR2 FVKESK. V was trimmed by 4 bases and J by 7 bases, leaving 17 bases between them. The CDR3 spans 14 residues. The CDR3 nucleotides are TGTGCCAGCAGCCTCGCACAGGGAATTCAGGAGCAGTACTTC. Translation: CASSLAQGIQEQYF. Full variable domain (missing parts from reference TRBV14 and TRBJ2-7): EAGVTQFPSHSVIEKGQTVTLRCDPISGHDNLYWYRRVMGKEIKFLLHFVKESKQDESGMPNNRFLAERTGGTYSTLKVQPAELEDSGVYFCASSLAQGIQEQYFGPGTRLTVT.

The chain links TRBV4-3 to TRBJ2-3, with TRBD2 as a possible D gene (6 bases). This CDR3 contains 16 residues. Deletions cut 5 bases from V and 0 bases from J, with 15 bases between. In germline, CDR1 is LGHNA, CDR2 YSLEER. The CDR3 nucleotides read TGCGCCAGCAGCGCCGGCGGGGCCTCTAGCACAGATACGCAGTATTTT. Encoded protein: CASSAGGASSTDTQYF.

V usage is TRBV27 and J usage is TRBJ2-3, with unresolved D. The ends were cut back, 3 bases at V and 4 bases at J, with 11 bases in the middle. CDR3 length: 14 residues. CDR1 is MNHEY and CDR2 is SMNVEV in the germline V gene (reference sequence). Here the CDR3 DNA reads TGTGCCAGCAGTTTGCTAGATAACTCAGATACGCAGTATTTT. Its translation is CASSLLDNSDTQYF.

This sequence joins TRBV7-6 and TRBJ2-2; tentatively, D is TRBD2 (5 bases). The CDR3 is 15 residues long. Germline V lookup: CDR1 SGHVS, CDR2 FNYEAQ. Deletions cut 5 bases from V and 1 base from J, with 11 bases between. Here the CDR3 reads CASSVLGGNTGELFF. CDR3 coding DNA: TGTGCCAGCAGCGTCCTAGGAGGGAACACCGGGGAGCTGTTTTTT.

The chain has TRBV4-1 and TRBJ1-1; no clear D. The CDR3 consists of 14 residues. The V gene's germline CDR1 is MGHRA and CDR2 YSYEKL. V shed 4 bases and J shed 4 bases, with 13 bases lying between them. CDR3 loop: CASSLRLGGTEAFF. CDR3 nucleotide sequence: TGCGCCAGCAGCCTCCGCTTGGGAGGCACTGAAGCTTTCTTT.

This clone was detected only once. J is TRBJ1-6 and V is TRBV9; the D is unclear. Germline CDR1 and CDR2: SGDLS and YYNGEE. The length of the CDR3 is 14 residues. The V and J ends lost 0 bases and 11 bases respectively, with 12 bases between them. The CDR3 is CASSVEGRRTPLHF. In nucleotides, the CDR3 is TGTGCCAGCAGCGTAGAAGGCAGGCGAACACCCCTCCACTTT.

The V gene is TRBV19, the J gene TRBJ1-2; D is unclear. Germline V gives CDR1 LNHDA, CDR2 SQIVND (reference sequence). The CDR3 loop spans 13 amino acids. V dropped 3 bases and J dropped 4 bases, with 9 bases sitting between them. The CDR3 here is CASSIPLSYGYTF. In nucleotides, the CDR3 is TGTGCCAGTAGTATTCCACTAAGCTATGGCTACACCTTC.

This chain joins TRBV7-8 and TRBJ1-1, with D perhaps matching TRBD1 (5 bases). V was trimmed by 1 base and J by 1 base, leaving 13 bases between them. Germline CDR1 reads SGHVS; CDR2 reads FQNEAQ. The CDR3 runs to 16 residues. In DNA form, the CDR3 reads TGTGCCAGCAGCTTAGGTGGGGCGGTCCGGAACACTGAAGCTTTCTTT. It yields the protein CASSLGGAVRNTEAFF.

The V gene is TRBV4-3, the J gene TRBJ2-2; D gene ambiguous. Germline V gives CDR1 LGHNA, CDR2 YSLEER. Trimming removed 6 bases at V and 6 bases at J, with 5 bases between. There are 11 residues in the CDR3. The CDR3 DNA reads TGCGCCAGCAGGGGCCCCGGGGAGCTGTTTTTT. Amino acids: CASRGPGELFF.

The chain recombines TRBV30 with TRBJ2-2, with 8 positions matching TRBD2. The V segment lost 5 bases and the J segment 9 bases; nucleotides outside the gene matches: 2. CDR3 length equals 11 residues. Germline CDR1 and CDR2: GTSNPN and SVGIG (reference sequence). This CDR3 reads CAWGTSRELFF. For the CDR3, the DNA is TGTGCCTGGGGGACTAGTCGGGAGCTGTTTTTT.

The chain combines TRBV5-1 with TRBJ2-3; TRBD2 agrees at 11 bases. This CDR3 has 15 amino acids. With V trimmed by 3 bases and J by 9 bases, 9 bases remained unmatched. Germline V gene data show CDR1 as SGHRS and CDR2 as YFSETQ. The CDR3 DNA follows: TGCGCCAGCAGCTCATTACTAGCGGGAGCATCCACGCAGTATTTT. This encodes CASSSLLAGASTQYF.

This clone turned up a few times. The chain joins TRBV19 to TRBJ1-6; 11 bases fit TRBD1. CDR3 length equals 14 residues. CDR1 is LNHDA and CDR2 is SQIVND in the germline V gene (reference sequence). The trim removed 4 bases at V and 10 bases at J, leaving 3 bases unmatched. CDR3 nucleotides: TGTGCCAGTAGTACGGGACAGGGGGAATCACCCCTCCACTTT. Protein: CASSTGQGESPLHF.

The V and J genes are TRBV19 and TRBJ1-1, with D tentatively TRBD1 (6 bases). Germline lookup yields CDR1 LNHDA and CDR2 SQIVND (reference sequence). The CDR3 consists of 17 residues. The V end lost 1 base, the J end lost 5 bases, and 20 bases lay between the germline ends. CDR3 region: CASSIAPGGGGRTEAFF. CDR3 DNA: TGTGCCAGTAGTATAGCCCCCGGGGGGGGCGGGAGAACTGAAGCTTTCTTT.

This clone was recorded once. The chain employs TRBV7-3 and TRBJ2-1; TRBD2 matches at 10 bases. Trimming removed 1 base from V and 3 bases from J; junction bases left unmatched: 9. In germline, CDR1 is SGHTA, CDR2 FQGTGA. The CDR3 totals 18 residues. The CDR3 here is CASSLRVSGGRGYNEQFF. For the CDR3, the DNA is TGTGCCAGCAGCTTAAGGGTTAGCGGGGGGCGAGGCTACAATGAGCAGTTCTTC.

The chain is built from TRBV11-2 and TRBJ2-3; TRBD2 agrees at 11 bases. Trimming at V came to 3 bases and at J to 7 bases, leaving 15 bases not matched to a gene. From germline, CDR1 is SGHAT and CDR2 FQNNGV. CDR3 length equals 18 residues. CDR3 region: CASSLLRASGRKRNTQYF. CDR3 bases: TGTGCCAGCAGCTTGCTTAGGGCTAGCGGGAGGAAAAGGAATACGCAGTATTTT. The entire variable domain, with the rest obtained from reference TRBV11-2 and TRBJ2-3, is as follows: EAGVAQSPRYKIIEKRQSVAFWCNPISGHATLYWYQQILGQGPKLLIQFQNNGVVDDSQLPKDRFSAERLKGVDSTLKIQPAKLEDSAVYLCASSLLRASGRKRNTQYFGPGTRLTVL.

This CDR3 is CASSLGLAGRNEQFF. CDR3 DNA sequence: TGTGCCAGTAGTCTGGGGCTAGCGGGGAGGAATGAGCAGTTCTTC. V is TRBV19 and J is TRBJ2-1, with 9 positions matching TRBD2. V dropped 5 bases and J dropped 7; count of bases not matched to a gene: 9. CDR1 LNHDA and CDR2 SQIVND come from the germline V gene (reference sequence). The CDR3 extends over 15 amino acids. The entire variable domain, with the rest obtained from reference TRBV19 and TRBJ2-1, is as follows: DGGITQSPKYLFRKEGQNVTLSCEQNLNHDAMYWYRQDPGQGLRLIYYSQIVNDFQKGDIAEGYSVSREKKESFPLTVTSAQKNPTAFYLCASSLGLAGRNEQFFGPGTRLTVL.

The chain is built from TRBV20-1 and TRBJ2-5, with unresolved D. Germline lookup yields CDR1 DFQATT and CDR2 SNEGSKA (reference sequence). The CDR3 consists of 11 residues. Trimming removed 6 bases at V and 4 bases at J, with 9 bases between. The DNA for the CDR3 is TGCAGTGCCCCAGGTAGAGAGACCCAGTACTTC. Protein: CSAPGRETQYF.

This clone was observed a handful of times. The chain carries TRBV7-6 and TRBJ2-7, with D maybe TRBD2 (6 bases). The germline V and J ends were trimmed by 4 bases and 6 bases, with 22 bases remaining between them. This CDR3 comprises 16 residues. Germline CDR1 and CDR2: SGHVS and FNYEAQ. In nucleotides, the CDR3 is TGTGCCAGCAGCTGGGCCGGGACTCCAGCGTCTTCCGAGCAGTACTTC. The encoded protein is CASSWAGTPASSEQYF.

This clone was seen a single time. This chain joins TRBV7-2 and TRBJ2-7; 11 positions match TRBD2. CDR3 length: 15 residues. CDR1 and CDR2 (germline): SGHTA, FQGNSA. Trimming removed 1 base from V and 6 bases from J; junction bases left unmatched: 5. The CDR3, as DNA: TGTGCCAGCAGCTTAGGGTCTAGCGGGGGGCTCGAGCAGTACTTC. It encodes CASSLGSSGGLEQYF.